A selection of T cell receptor beta chains follows, all from one sample in a study of cytomegalovirus exposure and HLA in healthy donors. The protocol was immunoSEQ multiplex PCR, while the TCRdb copy is restricted to in-frame clones and leaves out a portion. The sample includes about 67,000 clones, 65% to 70% seen only once; the top ten take roughly 1.9%. The sequenced material came from PBMCs. The receptors were gathered from a young woman in good health and CMV-seronegative. Both conserved end residues are part of each CDR3. Fields, in order: clone size, CDR3 length, D gene, V gene, J gene, CDR3 DNA, CDR3 protein. D genes are given only for firm matches. Only part of the rows carry a size: once, few, many, or a class if the clone is expanded.

abundance: .
len: 13
d_gene: TRBD1
v_gene: TRBV2
j_gene: TRBJ2-5
CDR3nt: TGTGCCAGCAGTGGGGGACAGTCAGAGACCCAGTACTTC
CDR3aa: CASSGGQSETQYF

abundance: .
len: 16
d_gene: TRBD1
v_gene: TRBV10-3
j_gene: TRBJ1-2
CDR3nt: TGTGCCATCAGGGGCAACGGGCAGGGGGCGAACTATGGCTACACCTTC
CDR3aa: CAIRGNGQGANYGYTF

abundance: few
len: 12
d_gene: .
v_gene: TRBV12-5
j_gene: TRBJ2-5
CDR3nt: TGTGCTAGTGGTTTCCTCGGGGAGACCCAGTACTTC
CDR3aa: CASGFLGETQYF

abundance: .
len: 14
d_gene: .
v_gene: TRBV27
j_gene: TRBJ1-5
CDR3nt: TGTGCCAGCAGTCCACAGGGCGTCTACCAGCCCCAGCATTTT
CDR3aa: CASSPQGVYQPQHF

abundance: once
len: 16
d_gene: TRBD1
v_gene: TRBV28
j_gene: TRBJ1-6
CDR3nt: TGTGCCAGCAGTTCCCCGGGACAGGCATATAATTCACCCCTCCACTTT
CDR3aa: CASSSPGQAYNSPLHF

abundance: .
len: 17
d_gene: .
v_gene: TRBV6-4
j_gene: TRBJ1-1
CDR3nt: TGTGCCAGCAGTGACTCGAACAGGCTCCTTGAGGACACTGAAGCTTTCTTT
CDR3aa: CASSDSNRLLEDTEAFF

abundance: .
len: 14
d_gene: .
v_gene: TRBV7-2
j_gene: TRBJ1-2
CDR3nt: TGTGCCAGCAGCTTAGCGCTAGGAGATGGGGGCTACACCTTC
CDR3aa: CASSLALGDGGYTF

abundance: .
len: 13
d_gene: .
v_gene: TRBV6-1
j_gene: TRBJ1-1
CDR3nt: TGTGCCAGCAGTGCGACAGGTTACACTGAAGCTTTCTTT
CDR3aa: CASSATGYTEAFF

abundance: .
len: 14
d_gene: .
v_gene: TRBV19
j_gene: TRBJ1-2
CDR3nt: TGTGCCAGTAGTATAGGGGCAGGGGCCTCTGGCTACACCTTC
CDR3aa: CASSIGAGASGYTF

abundance: few
len: 13
d_gene: TRBD1
v_gene: TRBV6-5
j_gene: TRBJ1-5
CDR3nt: TGTGCCAGCAGCCGCGACAGGGATCAGCCCCAGCATTTT
CDR3aa: CASSRDRDQPQHF

abundance: .
len: 14
d_gene: TRBD1
v_gene: TRBV5-4
j_gene: TRBJ1-4
CDR3nt: TGTGCCAGCAGCTTCGACAGGGTTAGTGAAAAACTGTTTTTT
CDR3aa: CASSFDRVSEKLFF

abundance: .
len: 13
d_gene: .
v_gene: TRBV27
j_gene: TRBJ2-1
CDR3nt: TGTGCCAGCAGCCTCAGTGGGCGGGCCGAGCAGTTCTTC
CDR3aa: CASSLSGRAEQFF

abundance: .
len: 17
d_gene: TRBD1
v_gene: TRBV9
j_gene: TRBJ1-3
CDR3nt: TGTGCCAGCAGCCAAGGCCCGTTTTTAACAGGGGGTAACACCATATATTTT
CDR3aa: CASSQGPFLTGGNTIYF

abundance: .
len: 13
d_gene: TRBD1
v_gene: TRBV9
j_gene: TRBJ2-7
CDR3nt: TGTGCCAGCAGCGTCCAGGGGGCAGGGGAGCAGTACTTC
CDR3aa: CASSVQGAGEQYF

abundance: .
len: 13
d_gene: TRBD1
v_gene: TRBV6-1
j_gene: TRBJ1-2
CDR3nt: TGTGCCAGCAGCCGGACAGGTAGATATGGCTACACCTTC
CDR3aa: CASSRTGRYGYTF

abundance: .
len: 16
d_gene: .
v_gene: TRBV28
j_gene: TRBJ1-5
CDR3nt: TGTGCCAGCAGTTTCCCTACAGGGACGGGCAATCAGCCCCAGCATTTT
CDR3aa: CASSFPTGTGNQPQHF

abundance: .
len: 17
d_gene: TRBD1
v_gene: TRBV5-1
j_gene: TRBJ2-6
CDR3nt: TGCGCCAGCAGCTTGGGGGGAACAGGGGCTGGGGCCAACGTCCTGACTTTC
CDR3aa: CASSLGGTGAGANVLTF

abundance: .
len: 16
d_gene: .
v_gene: TRBV5-4
j_gene: TRBJ1-2
CDR3nt: TGTGCCAGCAGCCCCCTTCCCGGGGGGGGTAACTATGGCTACACCTTC
CDR3aa: CASSPLPGGGNYGYTF

abundance: few
len: 14
d_gene: TRBD1
v_gene: TRBV27
j_gene: TRBJ2-7
CDR3nt: TGTGCCAGCAGTCCTCGACAGGGGACCTACGAGCAGTACTTC
CDR3aa: CASSPRQGTYEQYF

abundance: .
len: 14
d_gene: TRBD1
v_gene: TRBV7-2
j_gene: TRBJ2-5
CDR3nt: TGTGCCAGCAGCTCAATGGGACAGCGGGAGACCCAGTACTTC
CDR3aa: CASSSMGQRETQYF

abundance: .
len: 15
d_gene: .
v_gene: TRBV5-1
j_gene: TRBJ2-1
CDR3nt: TGCGCCAGCAGCTTGAATGCGGGGTCCTACAATGAGCAGTTCTTC
CDR3aa: CASSLNAGSYNEQFF

abundance: few
len: 14
d_gene: TRBD1
v_gene: TRBV18
j_gene: TRBJ1-1
CDR3nt: TGTGCCAGCTCACTAGGACAGGCGAACACTGAAGCTTTCTTT
CDR3aa: CASSLGQANTEAFF

abundance: few
len: 14
d_gene: .
v_gene: TRBV11-3
j_gene: TRBJ1-1
CDR3nt: TGTGCCAGCAGCTTAGGACAGGCGAAGGACATAGCTTTCTTT
CDR3aa: CASSLGQAKDIAFF

abundance: .
len: 15
d_gene: .
v_gene: TRBV18
j_gene: TRBJ2-3
CDR3nt: TGTGCCAGCTCACCAACGGCGGGGACCACAGATACGCAGTATTTT
CDR3aa: CASSPTAGTTDTQYF

abundance: .
len: 16
d_gene: TRBD2
v_gene: TRBV2
j_gene: TRBJ2-3
CDR3nt: TGTGCCAGCAGTCCGGGACTAGCGGGACGCACAGATACGCAGTATTTT
CDR3aa: CASSPGLAGRTDTQYF

abundance: .
len: 13
d_gene: .
v_gene: TRBV6-6
j_gene: TRBJ2-5
CDR3nt: TGTGCCAGCAGCCTGAGGGAGGAAGAGACCCAGTACTTC
CDR3aa: CASSLREEETQYF

abundance: .
len: 13
d_gene: .
v_gene: TRBV5-1
j_gene: TRBJ1-2
CDR3nt: TGCGCCAGCAGCCCACTCCCTAACTATGGCTACACCTTC
CDR3aa: CASSPLPNYGYTF

abundance: few
len: 16
d_gene: TRBD1
v_gene: TRBV6-1
j_gene: TRBJ1-5
CDR3nt: TGTGCCAGCAGTGAAGGCTCTCGCGAGGGGGCGCGGCCCCAGCATTTT
CDR3aa: CASSEGSREGARPQHF

abundance: few
len: 14
d_gene: .
v_gene: TRBV6-6
j_gene: TRBJ1-2
CDR3nt: TGTGCCAGCAGCCAAGCCGGGACACTCTATGGCTACACCTTC
CDR3aa: CASSQAGTLYGYTF

abundance: .
len: 14
d_gene: .
v_gene: TRBV6-5
j_gene: TRBJ2-7
CDR3nt: TGTGCCAGCAGTGAACAGGCTAGGGACTACGAGCAGTACTTC
CDR3aa: CASSEQARDYEQYF

abundance: .
len: 15
d_gene: TRBD1
v_gene: TRBV29-1
j_gene: TRBJ1-2
CDR3nt: TGCAGCGTTGATGGTGCGGCGCAGGGGGCAGGCGGCTACACCTTC
CDR3aa: CSVDGAAQGAGGYTF

abundance: .
len: 12
d_gene: .
v_gene: TRBV7-2
j_gene: TRBJ1-3
CDR3nt: TGTGCCAGCAGCTCACAAGGAAACACCATATATTTT
CDR3aa: CASSSQGNTIYF

abundance: few
len: 16
d_gene: .
v_gene: TRBV6-6
j_gene: TRBJ1-3
CDR3nt: TGTGCCAGCAGTTCGACAGGCCGTCTACTCGGAAACACCATATATTTT
CDR3aa: CASSSTGRLLGNTIYF

abundance: .
len: 15
d_gene: .
v_gene: TRBV7-8
j_gene: TRBJ1-1
CDR3nt: TGTGCCAGCAGCTTAGGGTGGGGGGTAGGGACTGAAGCTTTCTTT
CDR3aa: CASSLGWGVGTEAFF

abundance: .
len: 12
d_gene: .
v_gene: TRBV21-1
j_gene: TRBJ1-2
CDR3nt: TGTGCCAGCAGCCTCCGGGGCTATGGCTACACCTTC
CDR3aa: CASSLRGYGYTF

abundance: .
len: 14
d_gene: .
v_gene: TRBV5-1
j_gene: TRBJ1-4
CDR3nt: TGCGCCAGCAGCTTGGGTGGAGCTAATGAAAAACTGTTTTTT
CDR3aa: CASSLGGANEKLFF

abundance: few
len: 14
d_gene: .
v_gene: TRBV5-1
j_gene: TRBJ1-6
CDR3nt: TGCGCCAGCAGCTTGGAAGGGAGGAATTCACCCCTCCACTTT
CDR3aa: CASSLEGRNSPLHF

abundance: .
len: 14
d_gene: TRBD1
v_gene: TRBV5-1
j_gene: TRBJ2-7
CDR3nt: TGCGCCGGCAGCCACGACAGGGGGCAGGACGAGCAGTACTTC
CDR3aa: CAGSHDRGQDEQYF

abundance: .
len: 12
d_gene: .
v_gene: TRBV2
j_gene: TRBJ2-3
CDR3nt: TGTGCCAGCAGCAGGATCGCAGATACGCAGTATTTT
CDR3aa: CASSRIADTQYF

abundance: .
len: 13
d_gene: TRBD1
v_gene: TRBV11-2
j_gene: TRBJ1-1
CDR3nt: TGTGCCAGCAGCTTGGGACAGGGGGCTGAAGCTTTCTTT
CDR3aa: CASSLGQGAEAFF

abundance: .
len: 14
d_gene: TRBD1
v_gene: TRBV5-5
j_gene: TRBJ2-3
CDR3nt: TGTGCCAGCAGTTTGGACAGGGTGACAGATACGCAGTATTTT
CDR3aa: CASSLDRVTDTQYF

abundance: .
len: 13
d_gene: .
v_gene: TRBV7-3
j_gene: TRBJ1-1
CDR3nt: TGTGCCAGCAGCTCAGAACAGAACACTGAAGCTTTCTTT
CDR3aa: CASSSEQNTEAFF

abundance: .
len: 12
d_gene: .
v_gene: TRBV7-2
j_gene: TRBJ2-7
CDR3nt: TGTGCCAGCAGCTTCCGACTCAGCGAGCAGTACTTC
CDR3aa: CASSFRLSEQYF